This record concerns one TCR beta chain sequence. Sequencing used immunoSEQ multiplex PCR; TCRdb keeps in-frame clones, though not all of them. In the table there are a few hundred thousand clones, 70% to 90% of which are singletons. This sample was included in a study of blood T cell repertoires in COVID-19. The sample comprised peripheral blood. This receptor was obtained from an elderly man with acute or convalescent COVID-19.

The chain's CDR3 is CASSPSSYEQYF. Here the CDR3 DNA reads TGTGCCAGCAGCCCCAGCTCCTACGAGCAGTACTTC. The chain couples TRBV7-8 to TRBJ2-7; no clear D gene. This CDR3 has 12 amino acids. Trimming shortened V by 5 bases and J by 0 bases, and 5 bases separated the two germline ends. Germline V gives CDR1 SGHVS, CDR2 FQNEAQ. Full variable domain (remainder filled in from reference TRBV7-8 and TRBJ2-7): GAGVSQSPRYKVAKRGQDVALRCDPISGHVSLFWYQQALGQGPEFLTYFQNEAQLDKSGLPSDRFFAERPEGSVSTLKIQRTQQEDSAVYLCASSPSSYEQYFGPGTRLTVT.